These 7 T cell receptor beta chains originate from one sample sequenced in a study of blood T cells in healthy people across ages. Alongside a J-beta primer mix, a sample-barcoded 5' primer served in a second PCR lasting roughly 6 to 12 cycles. TCRdb analysed the 5' RACE reads with MiXCR anew, one entry per CDR3 protein. Of nearly 1 million distinct CDR3 sequences listed, roughly 51% are singletons. The sample comprised blood. These TCRs come from a woman aged 60 to 75 in good health.

The chain links TRBV20-1 to TRBJ2-7; TRBD2 matches at 8 bases. In germline, CDR1 is DFQATT, CDR2 SNEGSKA (reference sequence). The CDR3 extends over 12 amino acids. The CDR3 DNA sequence: TGCAGGTCCGGGAGGGCCAACTACGAGCAGTACTTC. Its protein is CRSGRANYEQYF.

This chain joins TRBV7-9 and TRBJ2-1; D is possibly TRBD2 (5 bases). This CDR3 spans 15 amino acids. Trimming cost V 1 base and J 9 bases, with 16 bases left between them. The V gene's germline CDR1 is SEHNR and CDR2 FQNEAQ (reference sequence). The CDR3 reads CASSLGASKAGEQFF. CDR3 nucleotide sequence: TGTGCCAGCAGCTTAGGGGCTAGCAAGGCTGGTGAGCAGTTCTTC.

The rearrangement uses TRBV29-1 and TRBJ1-1; the D is unclear. The CDR3 contains 12 residues. V was clipped by 4 bases and J by 3 bases, with 9 bases between them. Germline values: CDR1 SQVTM, CDR2 ANQGSEA. CDR3 sequence: CSVAGRYTEAFF. As DNA, the CDR3 is TGCAGCGTTGCTGGACGGTACACTGAAGCTTTCTTT.

This clonotype came up a few times. CDR3 DNA: TGTGCCACCAGCAGAGCAAGACAGGGATTTGACGAGCAGTACTTC. Its translation is CATSRARQGFDEQYF. The chain employs TRBV15 and TRBJ2-7; 7 positions agree with TRBD1. V lost 1 base, J lost 5 bases, and 8 bases stayed unmatched. The length of the CDR3 is 15 residues. Germline V gene data show CDR1 as LNHNV and CDR2 as YYDKDF (reference sequence).

This chain connects TRBV7-2 to TRBJ2-5; D unclear. This CDR3 spans 16 amino acids. Deletions cut 2 bases from V and 11 bases from J, with 24 bases between. Germline CDR1 and CDR2: SGHTA and FQGNSA. The CDR3 here is CASSLSSALAYNEQYF. The CDR3 nucleotides are TGTGCCAGCAGCTTAAGTTCGGCCTTAGCCTACAATGAGCAGTACTTC. Full variable domain (remainder filled in from reference TRBV7-2 and TRBJ2-5): GAGVSQSPSNKVTEKGKDVELRCDPISGHTALYWYRQSLGQGLEFLIYFQGNSAPDKSGLPSDRFSAERTGGSVSTLTIQRTQQEDSAVYLCASSLSSALAYNEQYFGPGTRLLVL.

V is TRBV15 and J is TRBJ2-1, with 9 positions matching TRBD1. The germline CDR1 and CDR2 sequences are LNHNV and YYDKDF (reference sequence). Trimming took 0 bases from V and 2 from J; bases not matched to a gene: 5. The CDR3 loop spans 17 amino acids. The DNA of the CDR3 is TGTGCCACCAGCAGAGATAGGGGACAGGGCCCCTACAATGAGCAGTTCTTC. This gives the protein CATSRDRGQGPYNEQFF.

V usage is TRBV15 and J usage is TRBJ2-5; D gene unclear. TRBJ2-7 matches the DNA end more closely, so the J call is doubtful. The CDR3 has 15 residues. The V gene's germline CDR1 is LNHNV and CDR2 YYDKDF (reference sequence). CDR3 DNA sequence: TGTGCCACCAGCAGATCAGACTCTCTCTCCTACGAGCAGTACTTC. Translation: CATSRSDSLSYEQYF.